The text below deals with one T cell receptor beta chain. Naive CD8 cells comprised CD45RO-negative, CCR7-positively selected cells, excluding terminally differentiated effector memory CD45RA+ cells. The donors, all of them Caucasian adults, lived in Nashville, Tennessee. This sample is drawn from a study of shared clonotypes between healthy human individuals. Study-level information: Donors consisted of a couple of women and a few men between 18 and 49.

Per the germline V gene, CDR1 is SGHDN and CDR2 is FVKESK. V trimming: 0 bases; J trimming: 0 bases; junction bases outside the gene matches: 7. CDR3 size: 17 residues. Sequencing was at deep level. Evenly divided among several immunoSEQ plates was the genomic DNA of each subset. Clones were read by immunoSEQ multiplex PCR, and TCRdb kept only the in-frame ones, dropping some. Altogether hundreds of thousands of clones are present, about 95% being singletons, with the ten largest covering around 0.097%. Source material: naive CD8+ T cells sorted from blood. This sequence originates from a woman in her twenties or thirties in good health. V is TRBV14 and J is TRBJ1-1; 7 bases fit TRBD1. In DNA form, the CDR3 reads TGTGCCAGCAGCCAAGATTCGACAGGGACCATGAACACTGAAGCTTTCTTT. Amino acid sequence: CASSQDSTGTMNTEAFF. Variable domain in full (rest from reference TRBV14 and TRBJ1-1): EAGVTQFPSHSVIEKGQTVTLRCDPISGHDNLYWYRRVMGKEIKFLLHFVKESKQDESGMPNNRFLAERTGGTYSTLKVQPAELEDSGVYFCASSQDSTGTMNTEAFFGQGTRLTVV.